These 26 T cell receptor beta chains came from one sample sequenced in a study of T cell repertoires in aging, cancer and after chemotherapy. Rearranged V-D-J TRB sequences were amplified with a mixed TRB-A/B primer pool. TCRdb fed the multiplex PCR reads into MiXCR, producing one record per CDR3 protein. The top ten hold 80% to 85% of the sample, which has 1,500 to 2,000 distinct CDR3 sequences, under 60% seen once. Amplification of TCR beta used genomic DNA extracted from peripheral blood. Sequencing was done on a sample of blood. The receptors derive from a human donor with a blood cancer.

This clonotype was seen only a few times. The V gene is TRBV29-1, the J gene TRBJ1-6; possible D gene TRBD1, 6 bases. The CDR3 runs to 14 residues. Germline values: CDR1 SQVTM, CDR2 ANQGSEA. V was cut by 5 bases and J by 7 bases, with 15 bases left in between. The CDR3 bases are TGCAGCGTTAAAGCGGCAGGGGAAAATTCACCCCTCCACTTT. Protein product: CSVKAAGENSPLHF.

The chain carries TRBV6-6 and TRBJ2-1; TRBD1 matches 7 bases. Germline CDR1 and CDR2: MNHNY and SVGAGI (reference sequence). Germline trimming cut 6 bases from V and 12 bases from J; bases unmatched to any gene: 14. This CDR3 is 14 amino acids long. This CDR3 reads CASSENRQGIGQFF. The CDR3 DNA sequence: TGTGCCAGCAGCGAGAATCGACAGGGAATTGGGCAGTTCTTC.

The chain's CDR3 is CASSEATLTKNTIYF. The CDR3 bases are TGTGCCAGCTCCGAGGCCACCCTCACGAAGAACACCATATATTTT. The rearrangement links TRBV18 to TRBJ1-3; D unresolved. Trimming cost V 6 bases and J 7 bases, with 19 bases left between them. CDR3 length: 15 residues. CDR1 and CDR2 (germline): KGHSH, LQKENI.

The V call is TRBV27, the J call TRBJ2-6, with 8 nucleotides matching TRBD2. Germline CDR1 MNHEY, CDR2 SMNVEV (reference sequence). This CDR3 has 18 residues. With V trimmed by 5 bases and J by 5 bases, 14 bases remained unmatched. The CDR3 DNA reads TGTGCCAGCAGTCGGAATGCCGGGGGGGTTCCCAGGGCCAACGTCCTGACTTTC. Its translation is CASSRNAGGVPRANVLTF.

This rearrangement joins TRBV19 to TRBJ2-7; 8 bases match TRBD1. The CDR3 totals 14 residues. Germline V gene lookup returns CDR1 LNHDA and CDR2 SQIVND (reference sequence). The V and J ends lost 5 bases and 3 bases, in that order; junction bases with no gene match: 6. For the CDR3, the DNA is TGTGCCAGTAGTGGACAGGGCCAGTTCTACGAGCAGTACTTC. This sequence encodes CASSGQGQFYEQYF.

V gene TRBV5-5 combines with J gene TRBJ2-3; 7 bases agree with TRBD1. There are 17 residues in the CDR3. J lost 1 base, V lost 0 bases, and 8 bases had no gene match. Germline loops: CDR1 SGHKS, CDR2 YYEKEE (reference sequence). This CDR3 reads CASSLATQGQRTDTQYF. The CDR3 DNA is TGTGCCAGCAGCTTGGCCACTCAGGGACAGCGCACAGATACGCAGTATTTT. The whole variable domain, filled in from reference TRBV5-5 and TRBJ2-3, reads DAGVTQSPTHLIKTRGQQVTLRCSPISGHKSVSWYQQVLGQGPQFIFQYYEKEERGRGNFPDRFSARQFPNYSSELNVNALLLGDSALYLCASSLATQGQRTDTQYFGPGTRLTVL.

The CDR3 sequence is CASSYSGARYEQFF. DNA of the CDR3: TGTGCCAGCAGTTACTCGGGGGCTCGCTATGAGCAGTTCTTC. The chain links TRBV7-2 to TRBJ2-1, with D tentatively TRBD1 or TRBD2 (6 bases each). This CDR3 spans 14 amino acids. Germline loops: CDR1 SGHTA, CDR2 FQGNSA. Trimming removed 6 bases from V and 8 bases from J, with 17 bases in between.

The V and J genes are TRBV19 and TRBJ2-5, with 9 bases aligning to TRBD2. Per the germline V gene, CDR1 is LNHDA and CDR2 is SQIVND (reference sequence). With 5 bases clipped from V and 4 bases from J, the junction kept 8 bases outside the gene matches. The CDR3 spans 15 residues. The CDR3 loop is CASSGGLAGAETQYF. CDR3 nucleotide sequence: TGTGCCAGTAGTGGGGGCTTAGCGGGAGCAGAGACCCAGTACTTC.

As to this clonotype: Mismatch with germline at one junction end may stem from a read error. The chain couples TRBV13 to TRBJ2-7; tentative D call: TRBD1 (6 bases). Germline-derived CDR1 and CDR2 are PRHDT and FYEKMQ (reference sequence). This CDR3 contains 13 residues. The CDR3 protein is CASSLAFATGPHF. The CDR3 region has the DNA TGTGCCAGCAGTTTAGCGTTCGCGACAGGTCCACACTTC. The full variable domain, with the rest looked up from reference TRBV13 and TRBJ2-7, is AAGVIQSPRHLIKEKRETATLKCYPIPRHDTVYWYQQGPGQDPQFLISFYEKMQSDKGSIPDRFSAQQFSDYHSELNMSSLELGDSALYFCASSLAFATGPHFGPGTRLTVT.

CDR3 bases: TGTGCCATCAGTGGGAGTACCCAAGAGACCCAGTACTTC. Protein sequence: CAISGSTQETQYF. The chain combines TRBV10-3 with TRBJ2-5; no definite D call. V gave up 4 bases and J gave up 1 base, with 7 bases separating them. The length of the CDR3 is 13 residues. Germline values: CDR1 ENHRY, CDR2 SYGVKD.

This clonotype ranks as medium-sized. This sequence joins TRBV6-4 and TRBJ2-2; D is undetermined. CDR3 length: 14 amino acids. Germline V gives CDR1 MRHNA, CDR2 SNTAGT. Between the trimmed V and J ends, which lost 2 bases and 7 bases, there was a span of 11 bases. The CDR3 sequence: CASSDGISRGELFF. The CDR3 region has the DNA TGTGCCAGCAGTGACGGGATAAGTCGCGGGGAGCTGTTTTTT.

In DNA, the CDR3 is TGTGCCAGTTGGGAGGGGACAGGGTACGATCAGCCCCAGCATTTT. Translation: CASWEGTGYDQPQHF. The rearrangement uses TRBV6-2 or TRBV6-3 and TRBJ1-5, with TRBD1 matching over 9 bases. Germline trimming cut 9 bases from V and 5 bases from J; bases unmatched to any gene: 11. The CDR3 is 15 residues long. CDR1 MNHEY and CDR2 SVGEGT come from the germline V gene.

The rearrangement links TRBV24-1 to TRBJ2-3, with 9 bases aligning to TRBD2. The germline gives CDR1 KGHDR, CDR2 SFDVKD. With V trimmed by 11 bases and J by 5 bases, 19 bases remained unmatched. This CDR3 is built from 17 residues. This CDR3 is CASSPGLAGVRGDTQYF. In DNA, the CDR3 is TGTGCCAGCAGCCCCGGCTTAGCGGGGGTTCGTGGAGATACGCAGTATTTT.

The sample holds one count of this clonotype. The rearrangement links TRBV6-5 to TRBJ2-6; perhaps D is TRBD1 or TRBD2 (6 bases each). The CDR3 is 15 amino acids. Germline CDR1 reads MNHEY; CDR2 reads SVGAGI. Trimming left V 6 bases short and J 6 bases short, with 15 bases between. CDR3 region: CASSFGGRVANVLTF. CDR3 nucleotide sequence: TGTGCCAGCAGCTTCGGGGGCCGAGTGGCCAACGTCCTGACTTTC.

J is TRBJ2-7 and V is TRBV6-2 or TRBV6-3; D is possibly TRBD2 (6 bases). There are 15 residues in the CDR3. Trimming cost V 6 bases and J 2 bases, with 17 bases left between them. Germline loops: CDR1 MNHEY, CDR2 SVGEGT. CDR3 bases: TGTGCCAGCAGCGACTGGAATAGCGGCACCTACGAGCAGTACTTC. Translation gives CASSDWNSGTYEQYF.

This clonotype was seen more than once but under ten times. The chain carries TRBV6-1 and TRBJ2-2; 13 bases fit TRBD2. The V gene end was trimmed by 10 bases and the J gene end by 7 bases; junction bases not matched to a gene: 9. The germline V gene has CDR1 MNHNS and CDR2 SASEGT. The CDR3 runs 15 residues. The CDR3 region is CATRTSGGRIGELFF. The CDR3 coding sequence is TGTGCCACCAGGACTAGCGGGGGACGTATCGGGGAGCTGTTTTTT.

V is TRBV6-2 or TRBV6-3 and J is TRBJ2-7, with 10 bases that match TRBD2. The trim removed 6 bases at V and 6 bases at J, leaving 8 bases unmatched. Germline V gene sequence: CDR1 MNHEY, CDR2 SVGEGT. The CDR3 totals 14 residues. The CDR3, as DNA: TGTGCCAGCAGCCTCAGCGGGAGGGGTGGCGAGCAGTACTTC. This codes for CASSLSGRGGEQYF.

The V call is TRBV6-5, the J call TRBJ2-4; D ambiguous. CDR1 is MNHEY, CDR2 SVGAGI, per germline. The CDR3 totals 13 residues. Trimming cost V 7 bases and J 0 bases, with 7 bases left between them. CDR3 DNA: TGTGCCAGCACCGAACCAGCCAAAAACATTCAGTACTTC. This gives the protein CASTEPAKNIQYF.

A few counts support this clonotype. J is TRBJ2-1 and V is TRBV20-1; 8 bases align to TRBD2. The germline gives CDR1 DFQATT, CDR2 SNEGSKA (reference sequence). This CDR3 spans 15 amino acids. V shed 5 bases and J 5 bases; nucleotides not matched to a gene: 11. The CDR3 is CSAPHERELHNEQFF. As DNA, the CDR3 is TGCAGTGCTCCCCATGAGCGGGAGCTCCACAATGAGCAGTTCTTC.

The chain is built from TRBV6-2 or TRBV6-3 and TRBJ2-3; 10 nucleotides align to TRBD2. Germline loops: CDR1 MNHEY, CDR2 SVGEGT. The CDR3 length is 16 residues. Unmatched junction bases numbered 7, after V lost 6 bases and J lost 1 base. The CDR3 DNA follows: TGTGCCAGCAGAAGGACTAGCGGAGCGGGCACAGATACGCAGTATTTT. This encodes CASRRTSGAGTDTQYF.

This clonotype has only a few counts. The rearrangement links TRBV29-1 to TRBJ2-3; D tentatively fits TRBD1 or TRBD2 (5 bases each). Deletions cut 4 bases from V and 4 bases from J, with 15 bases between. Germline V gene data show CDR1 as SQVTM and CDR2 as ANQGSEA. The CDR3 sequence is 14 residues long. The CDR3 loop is CSVAPLMGADTQYF. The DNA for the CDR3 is TGCAGCGTTGCCCCGCTGATGGGGGCAGATACGCAGTATTTT.

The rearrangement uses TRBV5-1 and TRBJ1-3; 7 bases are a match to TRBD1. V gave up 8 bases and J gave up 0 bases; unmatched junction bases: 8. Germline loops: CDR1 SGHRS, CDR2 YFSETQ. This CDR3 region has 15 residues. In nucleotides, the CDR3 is TGCGCCAGTCGCTTGGACAGGAGCTCTGGAAACACCATATATTTT. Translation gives CASRLDRSSGNTIYF.

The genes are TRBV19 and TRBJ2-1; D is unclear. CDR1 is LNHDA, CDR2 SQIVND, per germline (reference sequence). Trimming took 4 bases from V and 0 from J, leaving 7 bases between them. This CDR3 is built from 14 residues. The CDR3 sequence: CASSNTASYNEQFF. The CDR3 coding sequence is TGTGCCAGTAGTAACACCGCCTCCTACAATGAGCAGTTCTTC.

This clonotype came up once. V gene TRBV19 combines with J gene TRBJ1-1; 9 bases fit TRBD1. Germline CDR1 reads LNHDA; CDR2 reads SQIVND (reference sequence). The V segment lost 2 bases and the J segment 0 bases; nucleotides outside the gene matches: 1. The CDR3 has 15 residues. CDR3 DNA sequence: TGTGCCAGTAGTATAAGGGACAGGGTGAACACTGAAGCTTTCTTT. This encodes CASSIRDRVNTEAFF.

The CDR3 region is CASSSTTAYEQYF. For the CDR3, the DNA is TGTGCCAGCAGTTCGACTACCGCCTACGAGCAGTACTTC. This rearrangement joins TRBV5-6 to TRBJ2-7, with a possible D match to TRBD2 (5 bases). Germline CDR1 reads SGHDT; CDR2 reads YYEEEE. The CDR3 is 13 amino acids. Trimming pared 5 bases from V and 2 bases from J, leaving 11 bases between.

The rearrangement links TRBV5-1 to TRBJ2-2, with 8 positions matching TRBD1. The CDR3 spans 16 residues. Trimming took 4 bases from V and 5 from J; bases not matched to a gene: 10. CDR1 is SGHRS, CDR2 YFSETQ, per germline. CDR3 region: CASSRQGAIRTGELFF. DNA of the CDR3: TGCGCCAGCAGCCGGCAGGGGGCAATCAGAACCGGGGAGCTGTTTTTT.